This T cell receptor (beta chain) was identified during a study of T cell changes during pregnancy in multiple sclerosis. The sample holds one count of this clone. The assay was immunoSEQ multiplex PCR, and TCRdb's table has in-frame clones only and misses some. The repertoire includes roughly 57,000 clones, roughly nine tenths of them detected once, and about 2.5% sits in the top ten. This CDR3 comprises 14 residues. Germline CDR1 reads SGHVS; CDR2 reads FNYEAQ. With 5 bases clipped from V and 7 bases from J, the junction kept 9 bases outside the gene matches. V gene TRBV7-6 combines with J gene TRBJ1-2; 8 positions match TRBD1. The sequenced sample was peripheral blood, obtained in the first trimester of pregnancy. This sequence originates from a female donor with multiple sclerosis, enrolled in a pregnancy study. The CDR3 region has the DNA TGTGCCAGCAGCCCAATGGACAGGGACCGTGGCTACACCTTC. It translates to CASSPMDRDRGYTF.